Following are 28 T cell receptor beta chains from one sample sequenced in a study of control samples from healthy donors and cancer patients (TCRdb year 2020). The library was built by means of the immunoSEQ multiplex PCR assay. Held by TCRdb, this immuneACCESS table contains in-frame sequences only and omits some clones. Under half of the omission traces to an unresolved V gene where checked; the cause of the rest is unknown. The sample table shows roughly 76,000 clones, and around 95% are seen once. The ten largest clones take up 6.2% of the sample. Sequenced: blood. These receptors were obtained from a woman in her forties in good health.

The V and J genes are TRBV2 and TRBJ1-5; D not certain. The ends were cut back, 8 bases at V and 6 bases at J, with 17 bases in the middle. Germline V lookup: CDR1 SNHLY, CDR2 FYNNEI. This CDR3 has 14 amino acids. The CDR3 DNA sequence: TGTGCCAGCGAGGAGGTAAACGGTGTTCAGCCCCAGCATTTT. This sequence encodes CASEEVNGVQPQHF.

This chain joins TRBV12-3 or TRBV12-4 and TRBJ1-5; D unclear. The CDR3 is 12 amino acids. The V and J ends lost 4 bases and 3 bases respectively, with 4 bases between them. This CDR3 reads CASSSTNQPQHF. The CDR3 DNA sequence: TGTGCCAGCAGTTCAACCAATCAGCCCCAGCATTTT.

The chain joins TRBV10-3 to TRBJ2-1; a possible D gene is TRBD2 (5 bases). From germline, CDR1 is ENHRY and CDR2 SYGVKD. CDR3 length: 13 residues. The V and J ends lost 6 bases and 2 bases respectively, with 8 bases between them. The CDR3 loop is CAIRDFAYNEQFF. The CDR3 DNA reads TGTGCCATCAGGGACTTTGCCTACAATGAGCAGTTCTTC.

The chain joins TRBV15 to TRBJ2-5; 7 bases match TRBD2. The CDR3 has 17 amino acids. After removal of 2 bases from V and 4 bases from J, the junction contained 13 bases not matched to a gene. Per the germline V gene, CDR1 is LNHNV and CDR2 is YYDKDF (reference sequence). CDR3 sequence: CATSRPSAGRSGETQYF. CDR3 coding DNA: TGTGCCACCAGCAGACCCTCAGCGGGGCGGTCGGGAGAGACCCAGTACTTC.

The chain links TRBV7-6 to TRBJ2-1; 10 bases align to TRBD2. The J segment lost 0 bases and the V segment lost 6 bases, leaving 5 bases of the junction unmatched. The length of the CDR3 is 16 residues. Germline assignment: CDR1 SGHVS and CDR2 FNYEAQ. CDR3 DNA: TGTGCCAGCAGACTCACTAGCGGGGACTCCTACAATGAGCAGTTCTTC. It yields the protein CASRLTSGDSYNEQFF.

This clone was recorded only once. This chain uses TRBV27 with TRBJ1-2; 9 bases match TRBD1. This CDR3 comprises 14 residues. In germline, CDR1 is MNHEY, CDR2 SMNVEV (reference sequence). With 6 bases clipped from V and 6 bases from J, the junction kept 8 bases outside the gene matches. The CDR3 coding sequence is TGTGCCAGCAGCCAATTACAGGGGGCTAATGGCTACACCTTC. Protein product: CASSQLQGANGYTF.

This chain uses TRBV6-2 or TRBV6-3 with TRBJ1-5; 7 bases align to TRBD1. The junction had 9 bases not matched to a gene; V was cut back by 0 bases and J by 4 bases. Germline V gives CDR1 MNHEY, CDR2 SVGEGT. The length of the CDR3 is 17 residues. The CDR3 loop is CASSYSTQTGSNQPQHF. As DNA, the CDR3 is TGTGCCAGCAGTTACTCGACACAGACAGGGAGTAATCAGCCCCAGCATTTT.

The chain is built from TRBV27 and TRBJ1-2; D is ambiguous. Deletions cut 6 bases from V and 3 bases from J, with 20 bases between. The length of the CDR3 is 16 residues. CDR1 and CDR2 (germline): MNHEY, SMNVEV (reference sequence). DNA for the CDR3: TGTGCCAGCAGCCCAGAATTATCCCAGGCCTACTATGGCTACACCTTC. Its translation is CASSPELSQAYYGYTF.

The CDR3 sequence: CASSEIAGNEQFF. CDR3 nucleotide sequence: TGCGCCAGCAGTGAAATAGCGGGCAATGAGCAGTTCTTC. The chain employs TRBV10-1 and TRBJ2-1; 7 bases align to TRBD2. Trimming took 3 bases from V and 6 from J; bases not matched to a gene: 2. The germline V gene has CDR1 WNHNN and CDR2 SYGVQD (reference sequence). The CDR3 extends over 13 amino acids.

This clone was observed a single time. This chain uses TRBV7-9 with TRBJ1-1, with D unclear. The germline gives CDR1 SEHNR, CDR2 FQNEAQ (reference sequence). Between the trimmed V and J ends, which lost 1 base and 0 bases, there was a span of 15 bases. The CDR3 is 17 amino acids. The CDR3 DNA sequence: TGTGCCAGCAGCTTAGGTCGCAGACCAGCGATGAACACTGAAGCTTTCTTT. Translating it yields CASSLGRRPAMNTEAFF.

A few counts support this clone. The rearrangement joins TRBV6-5 to TRBJ2-1; D is perhaps TRBD2 (5 bases). Germline lookup yields CDR1 MNHEY and CDR2 SVGAGI. This CDR3 has 13 amino acids. Trimming took off 5 bases at V and 9 bases at J, with 14 bases between the two ends. The CDR3 loop is CASSLGEIGEQFF. The CDR3 nucleotides read TGTGCCAGCAGTCTCGGGGAGATCGGTGAGCAGTTCTTC.

The chain combines TRBV19 with TRBJ1-6; 7 nucleotides align to TRBD1. Germline CDR1 is LNHDA and CDR2 is SQIVND (reference sequence). There are 18 residues in the CDR3. Trimming cost V 5 bases and J 0 bases; bases outside gene matches: 10. The CDR3 sequence: CASSVFGQESSYNSPLHF. DNA of the CDR3: TGTGCCAGTAGTGTGTTCGGACAGGAAAGCTCCTATAATTCACCCCTCCACTTT.

In DNA, the CDR3 is TGTGCCAGCAGTGTTCAGGGGAGCAATCAGCCCCAGCATTTT. Encoded protein: CASSVQGSNQPQHF. The gene calls are TRBV2 and TRBJ1-5, with D perhaps matching TRBD1 (6 bases). The CDR3 has 14 amino acids. The germline CDR1 and CDR2 sequences are SNHLY and FYNNEI. Deletions cut 4 bases from V and 1 base from J, with 8 bases between.

This clone was observed a handful of times. In DNA, the CDR3 is TGTGCCAGCATAAACGGACAGGGTGTATTTCAGCCCCAGCATTTT. Its translation is CASINGQGVFQPQHF. This chain joins TRBV6-5 and TRBJ1-5; 8 bases fit TRBD1. This CDR3 spans 15 amino acids. Germline V gene sequence: CDR1 MNHEY, CDR2 SVGAGI. Trimming at V came to 7 bases and at J to 6 bases, leaving 11 bases not matched to a gene.

CDR3: CASSDRVTGPEQYF. The CDR3 DNA sequence: TGTGCCAGCAGTGACCGGGTCACAGGCCCCGAGCAGTACTTC. The chain is built from TRBV27 and TRBJ2-7, with D perhaps TRBD1 (5 bases). Germline V lookup: CDR1 MNHEY, CDR2 SMNVEV (reference sequence). V was pared by 5 bases and J by 6 bases, with 17 bases between. The CDR3 contains 14 residues.

The chain joins TRBV12-3 or TRBV12-4 to TRBJ2-7, with a tentative D call TRBD1 (6 bases). Trimming took off 7 bases at V and 3 bases at J, with 10 bases between the two ends. The CDR3 contains 12 residues. CDR3 DNA sequence: TGTGCCAGCACACGGGACATCTACGAGCAGTACTTC. Translating gives CASTRDIYEQYF.

The chain has TRBV10-2 and TRBJ1-5; D not resolved. The length of the CDR3 is 14 residues. Looked up from germline, CDR1 is WSHSY and CDR2 is SAAADI. The germline V and J ends were trimmed by 3 bases and 7 bases, with 13 bases remaining between them. CDR3 in amino acids: CASSDNGIGQPQHF. In nucleotides, the CDR3 is TGCGCCAGCAGTGATAACGGGATAGGCCAGCCCCAGCATTTT.

Regarding this clone: The sample holds other DNA sequences that translate to the same CDR3. The rearrangement joins TRBV3-1 (or the pseudogene TRBV3-2) to TRBJ1-3; D unclear. Germline V gives CDR1 LGHDT, CDR2 YNNKEL (reference sequence). V was pared by 8 bases and J by 4 bases, with 3 bases between. The CDR3 extends over 10 amino acids. The CDR3 DNA reads as TGTGCCAGCTCGGGAAACACCATATATTTT. As protein: CASSGNTIYF.

The chain uses TRBV29-1 and TRBJ1-2; 12 nucleotides line up with TRBD1. The CDR3 is 14 amino acids. Germline CDR1 reads SQVTM; CDR2 reads ANQGSEA. V lost 3 bases to trimming and J lost 8 bases; unmatched junction nucleotides: 7. The DNA of the CDR3 is TGCAGCGTTGATTCGGGACAGGGGGCGCGGGGCTACACCTTC. This translates into CSVDSGQGARGYTF.

This clone came up once. The J gene is TRBJ2-7, the V gene TRBV6-5; 10 nucleotides line up with TRBD1. V shed 2 bases, J shed 4 bases, and the junction held 5 bases outside the gene matches. The germline V gene has CDR1 MNHEY and CDR2 SVGAGI. The CDR3 totals 15 residues. CDR3 amino acids: CASSYRQGAGYEQYF. The CDR3 DNA reads as TGTGCCAGCAGTTACCGACAGGGGGCGGGTTACGAGCAGTACTTC.

The J gene is TRBJ1-1, the V gene TRBV10-3; TRBD1 might be the D (5 bases). Deletions cut 3 bases from V and 7 bases from J, with 12 bases between. The CDR3 is 13 amino acids. Germline V lookup: CDR1 ENHRY, CDR2 SYGVKD. CDR3 in DNA: TGTGCCATCAGTGATCGGGGACGGGGTGAAGCTTTCTTT. Translation: CAISDRGRGEAFF.

The chain employs TRBV7-3 and TRBJ2-5; 8 positions agree with TRBD1. The CDR3 loop spans 13 amino acids. CDR1 and CDR2 (germline): SGHTA, FQGTGA. After removal of 5 bases from V and 6 bases from J, the junction contained 5 bases not matched to a gene. The CDR3 sequence is CASSPGQGQTQYF. CDR3 coding DNA: TGTGCCAGCAGCCCAGGACAGGGCCAGACCCAGTACTTC.

The chain uses TRBV7-2 and TRBJ1-2; TRBD1 agrees at 10 bases. The CDR3 consists of 14 residues. The ends lost 1 base at V and 8 bases at J; junction bases unmatched: 4. Germline lookup yields CDR1 SGHTA and CDR2 FQGNSA. Here the CDR3 DNA reads TGTGCCAGCAGCTTAGGGACAGGGGGTGGGGGCTACACCTTC. It yields the protein CASSLGTGGGGYTF.

This chain connects TRBV2 to TRBJ1-2; 9 nucleotides match TRBD1. The V gene's germline CDR1 is SNHLY and CDR2 FYNNEI. The CDR3 is made up of 14 amino acids. With 7 bases clipped from V and 2 bases from J, the junction kept 5 bases outside the gene matches. CDR3 protein: CASTTGTGNYGYTF. The CDR3 DNA reads as TGTGCCAGCACCACCGGGACAGGGAACTATGGCTACACCTTC.

V gene TRBV2 combines with J gene TRBJ1-2, with D unresolved. Deletions cut 4 bases from V and 6 bases from J, with 12 bases between. Germline-derived CDR1 and CDR2 are SNHLY and FYNNEI. The CDR3 spans 13 residues. CDR3 region: CASSGSGPHGYTF. In DNA form, the CDR3 reads TGTGCCAGCAGTGGGAGCGGGCCCCATGGCTACACCTTC.

The chain employs TRBV6-9 and TRBJ2-3; the match to TRBD2 covers 10 bases. CDR1 is MNHGY and CDR2 is SVAAGI in the germline V gene. This CDR3 is 18 amino acids long. Unmatched junction bases numbered 17, after V lost 11 bases and J lost 0 bases. CDR3: CALKPPLAGEFSTDTQYF. DNA of the CDR3: TGTGCCCTAAAACCCCCCCTAGCGGGGGAGTTTAGCACAGATACGCAGTATTTT.

The chain links TRBV7-9 to TRBJ2-7; TRBD1 matches 9 bases. The CDR3 contains 14 residues. V lost 5 bases, J lost 3 bases, and 5 bases stayed unmatched. The germline CDR1 and CDR2 sequences are SEHNR and FQNEAQ (reference sequence). CDR3: CASSPRDRVYEQYF. The DNA of the CDR3 is TGTGCCAGCAGCCCCCGGGACAGGGTCTACGAGCAGTACTTC. Drawing the rest from reference TRBV7-9 and TRBJ2-7, the complete variable domain is DTGVSQNPRHKITKRGQNVTFRCDPISEHNRLYWYRQTLGQGPEFLTYFQNEAQLEKSRLLSDRFSAERPKGSFSTLEIQRTEQGDSAMYLCASSPRDRVYEQYFGPGTRLTVT.

CDR3 protein: CASSLRGWANYGYTF. DNA for the CDR3: TGTGCCAGCTCCCTACGAGGTTGGGCTAACTATGGCTACACCTTC. This chain joins TRBV6-4 and TRBJ1-2; D gene uncertain. Germline CDR1 reads MRHNA; CDR2 reads SNTAGT. The CDR3 runs 15 residues. The V and J ends lost 8 bases and 0 bases respectively, with 16 bases between them.